A selection of T cell receptor beta chains follows, all from one sample in a study of blood T cell repertoires in COVID-19. Libraries were prepared by immunoSEQ multiplex PCR; TCRdb keeps only in-frame clonotypes and omits some of them. This table has 50,000 to 75,000 clones, about 88% appearing once. The sequencing input was peripheral blood. The receptors were gathered from an elderly man in a cohort sampled during active COVID-19. CDR3s include the opening cysteine and the closing phenylalanine or tryptophan. The order of the fields is V gene, CDR3 protein.

>TRBV24-1
CATSEIVPTTHNEQFF
>TRBV7-7
CASSPPGLAGEVFF
>TRBV6-6
CASSPGWSSSNTEAFF
>TRBV6-6
CASSYSGEMGGYTF
>TRBV3-1/TRBV3-2
CASSPGRGYGYTF
>TRBV7-2
CASSFGQGLRRAEAFF
>TRBV7-2
CASSFPSVNTQYF
>TRBV7-2
CASSSDGGPGDEQYF
>TRBV19
CASSFAAVNTEAFF
>TRBV4-1
CASSPLQTTGNYGYTF
>TRBV3-1/TRBV3-2
CASSQVTSGEQFF
>TRBV10-3
CAIRAGAGETQYF
>TRBV5-1
CASSSGTSGHHQETQYF
>TRBV9
CASSDRGGSGETQYF
>TRBV9
CASSGGQAQETQYF
>TRBV7-2
CASSLRTVPLLFF
>TRBV5-1
CASSLALGGHQETQYF
>TRBV7-8
CASSLAVGGIGNYGYTF
>TRBV12-3/TRBV12-4
CASMGSGELFF
>TRBV6-5
CASRRQGAEWETQYF
>TRBV27
CASSSLGQLYGYTF
>TRBV24-1
CATSDTTGKPQEDTQYF
>TRBV27
CASRPPTGGIYEQYF
>TRBV6-1
CASSEPGGMNTEAFF
>TRBV6-6
CASTRGGKADTQYF
>TRBV3-1/TRBV3-2
CASSQLGQGAGELFF
>TRBV30
CAWKKTSGDTGELFF
>TRBV7-2
CAGSTSGGRTDTQYF
>TRBV5-6
CASSSPRAALALETQYF
>TRBV9
CASSVVAGGQTDTQYF
>TRBV12-5
CASGLVLGGMNSPLHF
>TRBV5-6
CASSFQNQPQHF
>TRBV9
CASSVSTGSSGNTIYF
>TRBV5-1
CASSLTTGTNYGYTF
>TRBV19
CASSRARGLVEKLFF
>TRBV5-5
CASSLTGFGANVLTF
>TRBV5-5
CASSLGQGWETQYF
>TRBV12-5
CASGPGTGWPDTQYF
>TRBV30
CAWSPAGGTDTQYF
>TRBV7-3
CATRSGQITGELFF
>TRBV3-1/TRBV3-2
CASSQEKLYEQYF
>TRBV6-2/TRBV6-3
CASSPGTAYEQYF
>TRBV6-5
CASRRQGAGNSPLHF
>TRBV6-5
CASRQQGGTGELFF
>TRBV9
CASSVTGGISGNTIYF
>TRBV11-2
CASSLQVSRGYTF
>TRBV5-6
CASRRQGTHEQFF
>TRBV12-5
CASGTGGNEQFF
>TRBV7-6
CASSLDWTSGTDTQYF
>TRBV19
CASSPLFGELFF
>TRBV6-5
CASKTGGAEAFF
>TRBV7-2
CASSLVPNTGELFF
>TRBV6-6
CASSILASTDTQYF
>TRBV6-4
CASRERTGGGSTDTQYF
>TRBV12-5
CASGLPPNTGELFF
>TRBV19
CASSIRSQGIVTDTQYF
>TRBV6-5
CASSYNREIVGNTIYF
>TRBV2
CASSRTGATYSNQPQHF
>TRBV7-8
CARSLLLAGGRGGELFF